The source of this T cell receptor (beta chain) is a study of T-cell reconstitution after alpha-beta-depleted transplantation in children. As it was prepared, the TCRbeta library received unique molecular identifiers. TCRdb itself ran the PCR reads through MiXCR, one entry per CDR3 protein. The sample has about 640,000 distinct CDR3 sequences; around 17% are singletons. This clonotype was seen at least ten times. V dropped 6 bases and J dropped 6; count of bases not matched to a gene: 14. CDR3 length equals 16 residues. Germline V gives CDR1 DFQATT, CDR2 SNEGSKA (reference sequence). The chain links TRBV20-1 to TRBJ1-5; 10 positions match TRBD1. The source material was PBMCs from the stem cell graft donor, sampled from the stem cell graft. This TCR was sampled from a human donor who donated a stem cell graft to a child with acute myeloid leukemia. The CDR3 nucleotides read TGCAGTGCCACAACCAAGGGACAGGGGCTGGCTCAGCCCCAGCATTTT. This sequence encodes CSATTKGQGLAQPQHF.